This T cell receptor (beta chain) appears in the sequencing data of a study of blood T cell repertoires in COVID-19. The CDR3 runs to 16 residues. Germline CDR1 is MNHEY and CDR2 is SVGAGI. J was trimmed by 2 bases and V by 2 bases; bases with no gene match: 7. Libraries were prepared by immunoSEQ multiplex PCR; TCRdb keeps only in-frame clonotypes and omits some of them. The sample has roughly 180,000 clones; approximately 85% are singletons. The sequenced material came from peripheral blood. V and J are TRBV6-5 and TRBJ2-7; 9 bases map to TRBD1. The sequence came from an elderly man with COVID-19, enrolled during active disease. In DNA form, the CDR3 reads TGTGCCAGCAGTTACCCGGGACAGGGTTTTACCTACGAGCAGTACTTC. This sequence encodes CASSYPGQGFTYEQYF.